The 6 T cell receptor beta chains below all came from one sample that was sequenced in a study of CXCR3-negative and CXCR3-positive naive CD8 T cells. Via 5' RACE with UMI labels, TRB cDNA libraries were prepared. TCRdb re-analyzed the 5' RACE reads; it lists each CDR3 protein once, without DNA. Recorded for this sample: 45,000 to 70,000 distinct CDR3 sequences. Sequencing was done on a sample of memory CD8+ T cells from blood. The receptors here all came from a human donor in good health. Some clones in this sample may be carry-over from other donors' samples.

V gene TRBV29-1 combines with J gene TRBJ1-1; absent DNA, TCRdb's TRBD1 call cannot be checked. Germline V gives CDR1 SQVTM, CDR2 ANQGSEA. This CDR3 is built from 13 residues. CDR3 amino acids: CSVLRQTNTEAFF.

The chain combines TRBV12-3 or TRBV12-4 with TRBJ2-7; with no DNA, the TCRdb D assignment of TRBD1 cannot be verified. The CDR3 consists of 14 residues. CDR3 sequence reads: CASSHRENFYEQYF.

The chain couples TRBV6-1 to TRBJ1-5. Germline CDR1 reads MNHNS; CDR2 reads SASEGT. The CDR3 contains 13 residues. CDR3 loop: CASSEGSHQPQHF.

The chain uses TRBV2 and TRBJ2-7; TCRdb lists TRBD1, though no DNA is available to test this call. The CDR3 is 13 amino acids. CDR1 SNHLY and CDR2 FYNNEI come from the germline V gene. The chain's CDR3 is CASSELDSRQQYF. Looking up the rest from reference TRBV2 and TRBJ2-7 gives the full variable domain: EPEVTQTPSHQVTQMGQEVILRCVPISNHLYFYWYRQILGQKVEFLVSFYNNEISEKSEIFDDQFSVERPDGSNFTLKIRSTKLEDSAMYFCASSELDSRQQYFGPGTRLTVT.

The J gene is TRBJ1-6, the V gene TRBV28; TCRdb returns TRBD1, unconfirmable since there is no DNA. Germline assignment: CDR1 MDHEN and CDR2 SYDVKM. The CDR3 sequence is 14 residues long. The CDR3 protein is CASSLNGAASPLHF.

The chain couples TRBV6-6 to TRBJ1-1; as DNA is missing, the TRBD1 call by TCRdb cannot be tested. The CDR3 contains 15 residues. The V gene's germline CDR1 is MNHNY and CDR2 SVGAGI (reference sequence). CDR3 amino acids: CASIGFRVGNTEAFF.